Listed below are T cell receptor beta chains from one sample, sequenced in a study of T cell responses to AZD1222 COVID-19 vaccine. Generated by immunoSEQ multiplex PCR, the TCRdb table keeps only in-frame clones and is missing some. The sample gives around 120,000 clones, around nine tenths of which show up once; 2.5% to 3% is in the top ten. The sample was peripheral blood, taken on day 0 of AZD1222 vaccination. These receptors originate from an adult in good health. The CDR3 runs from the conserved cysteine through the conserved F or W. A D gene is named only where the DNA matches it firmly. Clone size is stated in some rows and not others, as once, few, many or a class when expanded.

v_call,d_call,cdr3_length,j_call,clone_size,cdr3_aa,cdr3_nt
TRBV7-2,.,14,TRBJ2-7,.,CASSFLGPTYEQYF,TGTGCCAGCAGCTTCTTGGGGCCTACGTACGAGCAGTACTTC
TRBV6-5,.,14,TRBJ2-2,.,CASSPASGAGELFF,TGTGCCAGCAGTCCCGCCTCAGGGGCCGGGGAGCTGTTTTTT
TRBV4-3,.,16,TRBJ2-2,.,CASSQDLPRSSGELFF,TGCGCCAGCAGCCAAGATCTTCCCCGGAGTTCCGGGGAGCTGTTTTTT
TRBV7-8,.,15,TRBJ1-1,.,CASSPRVGTNTEAFF,TGTGCCAGCAGCCCGCGAGTTGGGACAAACACTGAAGCTTTCTTT
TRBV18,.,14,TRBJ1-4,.,CASSPRRDDEKLFF,TGTGCCAGCTCACCAAGAAGGGATGATGAAAAACTGTTTTTT
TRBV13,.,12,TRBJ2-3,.,CASSLGSDTQYF,TGTGCCAGCAGCTTAGGATCAGATACGCAGTATTTT
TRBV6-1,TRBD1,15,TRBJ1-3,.,CASSEQQGDGGTIYF,TGTGCCAGCAGTGAACAACAGGGGGACGGAGGCACCATATATTTT
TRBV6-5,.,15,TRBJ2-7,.,CASSYSGVRNAEQYF,TGTGCCAGCAGTTACTCTGGGGTAAGGAACGCCGAGCAGTACTTC
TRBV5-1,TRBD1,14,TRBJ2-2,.,CASSPGQGSGELFF,TGCGCCAGCAGCCCCGGACAGGGATCCGGGGAGCTGTTTTTT
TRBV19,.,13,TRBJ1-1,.,CASSLAGLAEAFF,TGTGCCAGTAGTCTTGCGGGGTTGGCTGAAGCTTTCTTT
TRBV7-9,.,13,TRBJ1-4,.,CASSPSTGWKLFF,TGTGCCAGCAGCCCCTCGACAGGATGGAAACTGTTTTTT
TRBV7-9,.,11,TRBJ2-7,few,CASSGYYEQYF,TGTGCCAGCAGCGGGTACTACGAGCAGTACTTC
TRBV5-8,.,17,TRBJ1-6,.,CASSLAPGQADRSPLHF,TGTGCCAGCAGCTTGGCTCCGGGGCAGGCCGACCGGTCACCCCTCCACTTT
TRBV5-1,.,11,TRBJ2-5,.,CASSFQETQYF,TGCGCCAGCAGCTTCCAAGAGACCCAGTACTTC
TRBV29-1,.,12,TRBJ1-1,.,CSVGWGNTEAFF,TGCAGCGTTGGATGGGGGAACACTGAAGCTTTCTTT
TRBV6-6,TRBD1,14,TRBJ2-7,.,CASRDANPLTGQYF,TGTGCCAGCAGGGATGCGAACCCCTTGACAGGGCAATACTTC
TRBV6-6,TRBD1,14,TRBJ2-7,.,CASSSGQGAREQYF,TGTGCCAGCAGTTCGGGACAGGGGGCAAGGGAGCAGTACTTC